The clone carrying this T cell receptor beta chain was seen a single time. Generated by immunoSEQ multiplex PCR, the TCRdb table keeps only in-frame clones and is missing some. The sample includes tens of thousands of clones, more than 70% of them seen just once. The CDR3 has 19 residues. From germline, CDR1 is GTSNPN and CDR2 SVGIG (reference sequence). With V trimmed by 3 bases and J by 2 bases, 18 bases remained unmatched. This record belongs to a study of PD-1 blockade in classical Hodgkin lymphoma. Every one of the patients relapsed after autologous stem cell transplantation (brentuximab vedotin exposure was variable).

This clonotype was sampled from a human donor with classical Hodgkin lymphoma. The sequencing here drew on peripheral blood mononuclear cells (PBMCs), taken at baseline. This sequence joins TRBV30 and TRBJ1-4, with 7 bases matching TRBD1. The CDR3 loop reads CAWSADPRTDRATNEKLFF. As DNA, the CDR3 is TGTGCCTGGAGCGCAGACCCCCGAACCGACAGGGCTACTAATGAAAAACTGTTTTTT.